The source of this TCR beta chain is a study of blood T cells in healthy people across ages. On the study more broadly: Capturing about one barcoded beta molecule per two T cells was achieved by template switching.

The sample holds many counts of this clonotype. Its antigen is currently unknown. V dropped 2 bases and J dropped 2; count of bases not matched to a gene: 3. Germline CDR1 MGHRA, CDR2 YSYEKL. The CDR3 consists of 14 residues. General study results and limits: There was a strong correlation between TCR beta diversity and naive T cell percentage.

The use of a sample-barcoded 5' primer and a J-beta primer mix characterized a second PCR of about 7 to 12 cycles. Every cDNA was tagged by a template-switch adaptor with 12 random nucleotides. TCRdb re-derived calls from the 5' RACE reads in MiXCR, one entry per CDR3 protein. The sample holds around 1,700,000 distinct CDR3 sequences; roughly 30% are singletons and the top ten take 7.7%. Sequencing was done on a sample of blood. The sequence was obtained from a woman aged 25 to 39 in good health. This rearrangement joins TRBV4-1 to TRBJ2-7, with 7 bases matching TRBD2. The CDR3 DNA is TGCGCCAGCAGCCAACCGGGAGGAACCTACGAGCAGTACTTC. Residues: CASSQPGGTYEQYF.